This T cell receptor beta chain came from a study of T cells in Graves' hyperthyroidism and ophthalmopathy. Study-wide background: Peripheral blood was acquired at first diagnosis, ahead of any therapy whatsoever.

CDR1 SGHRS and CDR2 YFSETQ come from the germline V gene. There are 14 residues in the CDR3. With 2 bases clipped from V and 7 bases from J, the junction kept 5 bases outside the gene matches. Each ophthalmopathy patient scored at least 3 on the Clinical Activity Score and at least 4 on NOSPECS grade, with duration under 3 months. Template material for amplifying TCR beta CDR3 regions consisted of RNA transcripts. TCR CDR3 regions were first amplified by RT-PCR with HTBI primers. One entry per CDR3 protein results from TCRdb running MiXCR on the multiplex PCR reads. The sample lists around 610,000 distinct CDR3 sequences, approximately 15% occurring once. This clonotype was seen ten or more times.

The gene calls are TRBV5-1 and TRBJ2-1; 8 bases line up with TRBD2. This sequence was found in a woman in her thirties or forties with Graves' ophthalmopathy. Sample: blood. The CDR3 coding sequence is TGCGCCAGCAGCTTCGGCGGGGGGAAGAATGAGCAGTTCTTC. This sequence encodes CASSFGGGKNEQFF.